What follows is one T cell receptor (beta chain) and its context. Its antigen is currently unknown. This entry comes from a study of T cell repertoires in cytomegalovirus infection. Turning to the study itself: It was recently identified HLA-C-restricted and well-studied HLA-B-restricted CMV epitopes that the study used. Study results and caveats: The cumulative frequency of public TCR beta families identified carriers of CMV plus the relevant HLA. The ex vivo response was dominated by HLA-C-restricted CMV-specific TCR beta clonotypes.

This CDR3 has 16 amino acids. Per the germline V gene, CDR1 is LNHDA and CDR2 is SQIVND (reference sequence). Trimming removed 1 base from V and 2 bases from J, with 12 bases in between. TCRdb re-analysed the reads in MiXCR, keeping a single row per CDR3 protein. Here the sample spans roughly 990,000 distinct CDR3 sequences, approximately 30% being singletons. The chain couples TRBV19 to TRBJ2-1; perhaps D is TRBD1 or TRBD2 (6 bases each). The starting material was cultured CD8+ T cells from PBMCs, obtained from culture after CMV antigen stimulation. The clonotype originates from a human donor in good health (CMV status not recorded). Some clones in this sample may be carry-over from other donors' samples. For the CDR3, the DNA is TGTGCCAGTAGTATAGTGGGGGGCAACCCCTACAATGAGCAGTTCTTC. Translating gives CASSIVGGNPYNEQFF.